What follows are 11 T cell receptor beta chains derived from one specimen sequenced in a study of OX40 agonist ivuxolimab in advanced cancers. Clones were read by immunoSEQ multiplex PCR, and TCRdb kept only the in-frame ones, dropping some. The sample holds about 80,000 clones, roughly 86% seen once. Source: CD4+ or CD8+ T cells sorted from blood, taken in a trial of the OX40 agonist ivuxolimab. The source of these receptors is an adult with an advanced solid tumor such as melanoma, head and neck, liver or kidney cancer.

The J gene is TRBJ1-1, the V gene TRBV5-4; no firm D call. Trimming left V 4 bases short and J 1 base short, with 14 bases between. The CDR3 runs 15 residues. Germline assignment: CDR1 SGHNT and CDR2 YYREEE (reference sequence). The CDR3 DNA reads as TGTGCCAGCAGCGGGTCACAACAGAAGAACACTGAAGCTTTCTTT. Protein product: CASSGSQQKNTEAFF.

This chain connects TRBV2 to TRBJ2-2, with TRBD2 identical over 12 bases. Germline V lookup: CDR1 SNHLY, CDR2 FYNNEI. The CDR3 is 15 amino acids. V lost 4 bases and J lost 4; bases outside the gene matches: 1. CDR3 residues: CASSVGLAGTGELFF. The CDR3 region has the DNA TGTGCCAGCAGTGTGGGACTAGCGGGCACCGGGGAGCTGTTTTTT.

This clone showed up just once. V usage is TRBV5-1 and J usage is TRBJ2-3; D may correspond to TRBD1 or TRBD2 (5 bases each). CDR1 and CDR2 from the germline V gene are SGHRS and YFSETQ. V was clipped by 0 bases and J by 0 bases, with 11 bases between them. This CDR3 is built from 16 residues. CDR3 sequence (DNA): TGCGCCAGCAGCTTGGGATCGGGGCCGAGCACAGATACGCAGTATTTT. The encoded protein is CASSLGSGPSTDTQYF.

This chain links TRBV5-5 with TRBJ2-3; D is undetermined. Germline lookup yields CDR1 SGHKS and CDR2 YYEKEE (reference sequence). Trimming pared 3 bases from V and 6 bases from J, leaving 11 bases between. The CDR3 consists of 13 residues. CDR3 sequence: CASSSFYYDTQYF. DNA for the CDR3: TGTGCCAGCAGCTCGTTTTATTATGATACGCAGTATTTT. The entire variable domain, with the rest obtained from reference TRBV5-5 and TRBJ2-3, is as follows: DAGVTQSPTHLIKTRGQQVTLRCSPISGHKSVSWYQQVLGQGPQFIFQYYEKEERGRGNFPDRFSARQFPNYSSELNVNALLLGDSALYLCASSSFYYDTQYFGPGTRLTVL.

The chain is built from TRBV4-3 and TRBJ1-6; maybe TRBD1 (5 bases). The CDR3 extends over 14 amino acids. Trimming stripped 3 bases from V and 5 bases from J, with 8 bases between. CDR1 and CDR2 (germline): LGHNA, YSLEER. The CDR3 loop is CASSQGQDNSPLHF. The CDR3 coding sequence is TGCGCCAGCAGCCAGGGGCAGGATAATTCACCCCTCCACTTT.

V is TRBV7-6 and J is TRBJ2-7; TRBD1 matches at 9 bases. Per germline, CDR1 SGHVS and CDR2 FNYEAQ. Germline trimming cut 5 bases from V and 1 base from J; bases unmatched to any gene: 9. This CDR3 spans 16 amino acids. The DNA of the CDR3 is TGTGCCAGCAGCCGCGCGGTACAGGGGGCATCCTACGAGCAGTACTTC. Translation gives CASSRAVQGASYEQYF.

The chain links TRBV6-5 to TRBJ2-2; D is undetermined. Trimming shortened V by 10 bases and J by 0 bases, and 9 bases separated the two germline ends. This CDR3 is built from 13 residues. The germline CDR1 and CDR2 sequences are MNHEY and SVGAGI. CDR3 in DNA: TGTGCCACCCTACCGCCGAACACCGGGGAGCTGTTTTTT. It encodes CATLPPNTGELFF.

In this sample, this clone turned up once. The V and J genes are TRBV6-6 and TRBJ2-7, with TRBD2 matching over 12 bases. J lost 5 bases, V lost 6 bases, and 5 bases had no gene match. This CDR3 has 14 amino acids. Looked up from germline, CDR1 is MNHNY and CDR2 is SVGAGI (reference sequence). The CDR3 loop reads CASRLTSGSDEQYF. In DNA, the CDR3 is TGTGCCAGCAGGCTGACTAGCGGGAGTGACGAGCAGTACTTC.

J is TRBJ2-5 and V is TRBV9; D could derive from TRBD1 or TRBD2 (6 bases each). The V end was cut by 4 bases, the J end by 5 bases, with 15 bases between. The CDR3 covers 14 residues. Germline V lookup: CDR1 SGDLS, CDR2 YYNGEE. The DNA for the CDR3 is TGTGCCAGCAGCACACAGCGAGGGGGGGAGACCCAGTACTTC. It yields the protein CASSTQRGGETQYF.

This clone appeared a single time. The chain links TRBV7-8 to TRBJ2-7; D might be TRBD2 (5 bases). This CDR3 contains 16 residues. The germline CDR1 and CDR2 sequences are SGHVS and FQNEAQ. V lost 2 bases and J 1 base, leaving 15 bases between the germline ends. CDR3 region: CASSLSFGEISYEQYF. DNA of the CDR3: TGTGCCAGCAGCTTATCGTTTGGGGAGATTTCCTACGAGCAGTACTTC.

V usage is TRBV6-6 and J usage is TRBJ2-7; D remains unclear. V was shortened by 0 bases and J by 5 bases, with 8 bases between the two germline ends. Germline assignment: CDR1 MNHNY and CDR2 SVGAGI (reference sequence). The CDR3 loop spans 13 amino acids. The CDR3, as DNA: TGTGCCAGCAGTTACTCAACCGCACACGAGCAGTACTTC. Amino acid sequence: CASSYSTAHEQYF.